The rows below give T cell receptor beta chains drawn from one sample of a study of blood T cell repertoires in COVID-19. Here immunoSEQ multiplex PCR was the method, and the copy in TCRdb shows in-frame clones only, minus some. The table lists more than 80,000 clones, roughly 86% of them singletons. The sample was peripheral blood. These TCRs come from a man aged 45-65 years with active COVID-19. Each CDR3 is given with its conserved first and last residue. The order of the fields is J gene, V gene, clone size, D gene, CDR3 protein, CDR3 DNA. D genes are given only for firm matches. Not all rows give a size; the values are once, few, many and, for expanded clones, a class.

J: TRBJ1-5; V: TRBV7-2; size: NA; D: TRBD1; CDR3: CASSGQGNQPQHF; DNA: TGTGCCAGCAGCGGACAGGGGAATCAGCCCCAGCATTTT
J: TRBJ1-2; V: TRBV5-6; size: NA; D: TRBD1; CDR3: CASSSKTGGRGYTF; DNA: TGTGCCAGCAGCTCCAAGACAGGGGGCCGAGGCTACACCTTC
J: TRBJ1-1; V: TRBV6-5; size: few; D: NA; CDR3: CASRQRGPPTEAFF; DNA: TGTGCCAGCAGACAAAGAGGCCCCCCCACTGAAGCTTTCTTT
J: TRBJ1-5; V: TRBV6-5; size: NA; D: NA; CDR3: CASSRGVYQPQHF; DNA: TGTGCCAGCAGTCGGGGGGTTTATCAGCCCCAGCATTTT
J: TRBJ2-7; V: TRBV7-9; size: NA; D: TRBD1; CDR3: CASSLGYRLGTDFYEQYF; DNA: TGTGCCAGCAGCTTAGGTTATAGGTTGGGGACAGATTTCTACGAGCAGTACTTC
J: TRBJ2-7; V: TRBV9; size: NA; D: TRBD1; CDR3: CASSVGTGGVYEQYF; DNA: TGTGCCAGCAGCGTAGGGACAGGGGGTGTTTACGAGCAGTACTTC
J: TRBJ2-5; V: TRBV5-6; size: NA; D: TRBD1; CDR3: CASSLPGQDGGTQYF; DNA: TGTGCCAGCAGCTTACCGGGACAGGACGGCGGGACCCAGTACTTC
J: TRBJ2-1; V: TRBV7-2; size: NA; D: TRBD1; CDR3: CASSLGTGINEQFF; DNA: TGTGCCAGCAGCTTAGGGACAGGAATCAATGAGCAGTTCTTC
J: TRBJ2-5; V: TRBV28; size: NA; D: TRBD1; CDR3: CASSKPGQGKETQYF; DNA: TGTGCCAGCAGTAAACCGGGACAGGGGAAGGAGACCCAGTACTTC
J: TRBJ2-1; V: TRBV7-8; size: NA; D: NA; CDR3: CASSLVPGMNNEQFF; DNA: TGTGCCAGCAGCTTAGTACCGGGAATGAACAATGAGCAGTTCTTC
J: TRBJ1-1; V: TRBV5-1; size: NA; D: NA; CDR3: CASRFPNQTGMNTEAFF; DNA: TGCGCCAGCAGATTTCCCAACCAGACAGGTATGAACACTGAAGCTTTCTTT
J: TRBJ2-1; V: TRBV5-4; size: NA; D: NA; CDR3: CASSLDPRGTYNEQFF; DNA: TGTGCCAGCAGCTTGGACCCGCGGGGCACCTACAATGAGCAGTTCTTC
J: TRBJ2-6; V: TRBV7-2; size: NA; D: NA; CDR3: CASSLRGGVAGANVLTF; DNA: TGTGCCAGCAGCTTACGCGGCGGGGTGGCTGGGGCCAACGTCCTGACTTTC
J: TRBJ1-1; V: TRBV29-1; size: NA; D: TRBD1; CDR3: CSVEGGGGWNTEAFF; DNA: TGCAGCGTTGAAGGCGGAGGGGGCTGGAACACTGAAGCTTTCTTT
J: TRBJ2-5; V: TRBV7-3; size: NA; D: NA; CDR3: CASSLRQLETQYF; DNA: TGTGCCAGCAGCCTCCGACAGTTGGAGACCCAGTACTTC
J: TRBJ1-1; V: TRBV2; size: once; D: NA; CDR3: CASSEEWSRGRAAFF; DNA: TGTGCCAGCAGTGAAGAGTGGTCGCGTGGCAGGGCCGCTTTCTTT
J: TRBJ2-1; V: TRBV7-3; size: NA; D: TRBD2; CDR3: CASSPGGGRPWDEQFF; DNA: TGTGCCAGCAGCCCAGGCGGCGGGAGGCCCTGGGATGAGCAGTTCTTC
J: TRBJ1-2; V: TRBV4-1; size: NA; D: NA; CDR3: CASSQGERFYGYTF; DNA: TGCGCCAGCAGCCAAGGGGAGCGCTTCTATGGCTACACCTTC
J: TRBJ2-3; V: TRBV7-8; size: NA; D: NA; CDR3: CASSPSGGPADTQYF; DNA: TGTGCCAGCAGCCCGAGTGGGGGCCCAGCAGATACGCAGTATTTT
J: TRBJ1-6; V: TRBV9; size: NA; D: TRBD1; CDR3: CASSVSGQGVSPLHF; DNA: TGTGCCAGCAGCGTATCGGGACAGGGGGTTTCACCCCTCCACTTT
J: TRBJ2-1; V: TRBV24-1; size: NA; D: NA; CDR3: CATSDLGLKGPHEQFF; DNA: TGTGCCACCAGTGATCTCGGACTAAAGGGCCCCCATGAGCAGTTCTTC
J: TRBJ2-1; V: TRBV4-2; size: few; D: TRBD2; CDR3: CASSPLAGTYNEQFF; DNA: TGTGCCAGCAGCCCGCTAGCGGGTACCTACAATGAGCAGTTCTTC
J: TRBJ2-2; V: TRBV19; size: NA; D: NA; CDR3: CASSLFGLELFF; DNA: TGTGCCAGTAGTCTCTTTGGGCTGGAGCTGTTTTTT
J: TRBJ2-3; V: TRBV30; size: NA; D: TRBD1; CDR3: CAWSGGGWTDTQYF; DNA: TGTGCCTGGAGTGGAGGGGGCTGGACAGATACGCAGTATTTT
J: TRBJ1-6; V: TRBV27; size: NA; D: NA; CDR3: CASSLSTYSYNSPLHF; DNA: TGTGCCAGCAGTTTAAGTACCTACTCCTATAATTCACCCCTCCACTTT
J: TRBJ2-3; V: TRBV5-4; size: once; D: TRBD2; CDR3: CASSSRTSGTDTQYF; DNA: TGTGCCAGCAGCTCCCGGACTAGCGGGACAGATACGCAGTATTTT
J: TRBJ1-2; V: TRBV5-1; size: NA; D: NA; CDR3: CASSLTPHSDQGGYTF; DNA: TGCGCCAGCAGCTTGACCCCACACTCAGACCAGGGGGGCTACACCTTC
J: TRBJ1-6; V: TRBV11-2; size: NA; D: TRBD1; CDR3: CASSLLPGTGNSPLHF; DNA: TGTGCCAGCAGCTTACTCCCCGGGACAGGGAATTCACCCCTCCACTTT
J: TRBJ1-1; V: TRBV19; size: NA; D: TRBD1; CDR3: CASLQGTGGVGEAFF; DNA: TGTGCCAGTCTCCAGGGGACAGGGGGCGTTGGTGAAGCTTTCTTT
J: TRBJ2-1; V: TRBV7-3; size: NA; D: TRBD2; CDR3: CASSLIGTTSGDYNEQFF; DNA: TGTGCCAGCAGCTTAATAGGGACGACTAGCGGGGACTACAATGAGCAGTTCTTC
J: TRBJ1-1; V: TRBV6-2/TRBV6-3; size: NA; D: NA; CDR3: CASSYYGGWITEAFF; DNA: TGTGCCAGCAGTTACTATGGAGGGTGGATCACTGAAGCTTTCTTT
J: TRBJ1-1; V: TRBV5-6; size: once; D: NA; CDR3: CASSSGGTEAFF; DNA: TGTGCCAGCAGTTCGGGTGGCACTGAAGCTTTCTTT
J: TRBJ1-5; V: TRBV12-3/TRBV12-4; size: once; D: TRBD1; CDR3: CASSRTGGMAQHF; DNA: TGTGCCAGCAGTCGGACAGGGGGCATGGCCCAGCATTTT
J: TRBJ1-6; V: TRBV7-2; size: NA; D: NA; CDR3: CASSLVGTNNSPLHF; DNA: TGTGCCAGCAGCTTAGTAGGGACAAATAATTCACCCCTCCACTTT
J: TRBJ1-5; V: TRBV18; size: NA; D: NA; CDR3: CASSPTENQPQHF; DNA: TGTGCCAGCTCACCCACCGAGAATCAGCCCCAGCATTTT
J: TRBJ2-1; V: TRBV27; size: NA; D: NA; CDR3: CASSLTHSSYNEQFF; DNA: TGTGCCAGCAGTTTGACCCACAGCTCCTACAATGAGCAGTTCTTC
J: TRBJ1-3; V: TRBV18; size: NA; D: NA; CDR3: CASSPQGTAGNTIYF; DNA: TGTGCCAGCTCACCCCAGGGAACGGCCGGAAACACCATATATTTT
J: TRBJ2-7; V: TRBV2; size: NA; D: TRBD2; CDR3: CASNGGAYEQYF; DNA: TGTGCCAGCAATGGGGGGGCCTACGAGCAGTACTTC
J: TRBJ2-3; V: TRBV5-4; size: NA; D: NA; CDR3: CASSSSLRVSDTQYF; DNA: TGTGCCAGCAGCTCTTCACTCAGGGTCTCAGATACGCAGTATTTT
J: TRBJ1-1; V: TRBV28; size: NA; D: NA; CDR3: CASGQGLNTEAFF; DNA: TGTGCCAGTGGCCAGGGGCTGAACACTGAAGCTTTCTTT